This TCR beta chain stems from a study of T cells in Graves' hyperthyroidism and ophthalmopathy (dated by TCRdb to between 2019 and 2020). The study in broad terms: Peripheral blood was sampled at the time of initial diagnosis, prior to any treatment. In addition, the study compared T-cell repertoires in thyroid tissue and in blood from roughly 6 Graves' hyperthyroidism patients. Prospective prediction of ophthalmopathy was tested in an independent validation cohort consisting of 18 to 20 hyperthyroidism patients and around 16 patients who later progressed to ophthalmopathy. According to the paper, TCR Vbeta CDR3 sequencing was carried out on approximately 140 peripheral blood samples, which came from 40 to 45 ophthalmopathy, approximately 72 hyperthyroidism and approximately 17 progressor patients. After sampling, hyperthyroidism patients received methimazole starting at 30 mg daily, and ophthalmopathy patients received high-dose intravenous methylprednisolone. A discovery cohort of approximately 100 patients, approximately 45 with Graves' ophthalmopathy and over 55 with stable Graves' hyperthyroidism, was used to find distinguishing TCR V-J signatures. The roughly 91 discovery patients were randomly split 7:3 into training and test sets. What the research found in general, with its limitations: Sample size was not statistically predetermined, and blinding of investigators to group allocation was not performed. In validation, progression to ophthalmopathy was predicted by the model with 55% to 71% sensitivity and around 76% specificity, a median of roughly 6 months before onset. Ophthalmopathy was separated from stable hyperthyroidism by a 13 V-J signature model, with around 90% sensitivity and about 81% specificity obtained in cross-validation and 80%/75% obtained in testing. Most expanded thyroid clonotypes (frequency above 0.001) were also found in blood, which suggests that blood repertoires may mirror thyroid immune responses.

CDR1 SEHNR and CDR2 FQNEAQ are derived from the germline V gene (reference sequence). The cysteine opens and the phenylalanine closes a CDR3 of 11 amino acids. Only the CDR3 portion is preserved as DNA: 33 bases, with reading frame beginning at the first base. The TCR beta CDR3 regions were amplified from RNA transcripts. For the first round of RT-PCR on the TCR CDR3, the HTBI primer set was used together with the Qiagen OneStep RT-PCR kit. Libraries were constructed in a second round of multiplex PCR, after which size selection and purification were carried out. Libraries were sequenced paired-end with 100 bp reads on an Illumina HiSeq2000. On the study's bioinformatics: SOAPnuke was used to process the raw data, with reads discarded if the reads contained adapters or uncalled bases, had a mean Phred below 15, or lacked an exact constant-primer or identifier match. High-quality paired reads were merged with COPE v1.2.5, and unique nucleotide sequences were defined as clonotypes. MiTCR v1.1 was used to align clonotypes to the IMGT TRBV, TRBD and TRBJ reference segments. Only V-J combinations with frequency above 0.0001, covering 99% to 99.2% of repertoires, were analysed. The TCS score was defined as the ratio of F50 (clonal expansion) to E x V (chaos), calculated using BLOSUM62-based TCRdist between CDR3 peptides within each V-J. Welch's t-statistics and random forest reduced roughly 530 V-J features to 13, which were used in a naive Bayes classifier (R e1071). TCRdb took the public reads, trimmed them with fastp at Q25, ran MiXCR for clone calling and kept in-frame beta chains. Each CDR3 protein gets just one entry, which takes the most common genes and DNA from the rows behind it. These V and J calls rely on TCRdb rather than the paper's analysis. A total of hundreds of thousands of distinct CDR3 sequences appear in this sample, about 15% of them only once. The top ten clones comprise roughly a tenth of the sample.

This clonotype was seen only a few times. Its antigen is unknown. One end of the junction varies from germline; a read error may be responsible. Stable Graves' hyperthyroidism was defined as no progression to ophthalmopathy during 18 months of follow-up. The hyperthyroidism patients were between 18 and 65 years old and newly diagnosed, with a disease duration of less than 2 months. Exclusion was applied to patients with uncontrolled infections, other autoimmune diseases, pregnancy or lactation. Diagnoses were established on the basis of clinical symptoms, serum thyroxine and TRAb, thyroid ultrasound, and orbital computed tomography. PBMCs were separated from roughly 10 ml of fresh peripheral blood using Ficoll-Paque density gradient centrifugation. Trizol reagent was used to extract total RNA, and RNA quality was then checked on an Agilent 2100 Bioanalyzer.

The sequence derives from a woman between 18 and 30 years old with Graves' hyperthyroidism. This sequence uses TRBV7-9 and TRBJ2-1; there is no confident call for the D gene. The sequencing sample was made of blood. CDR3 reads: CASSSYNEQLF. The DNA sequence is as follows: TGTGCCAGCAGTTCATACAATGAGCAGCTCTTC.